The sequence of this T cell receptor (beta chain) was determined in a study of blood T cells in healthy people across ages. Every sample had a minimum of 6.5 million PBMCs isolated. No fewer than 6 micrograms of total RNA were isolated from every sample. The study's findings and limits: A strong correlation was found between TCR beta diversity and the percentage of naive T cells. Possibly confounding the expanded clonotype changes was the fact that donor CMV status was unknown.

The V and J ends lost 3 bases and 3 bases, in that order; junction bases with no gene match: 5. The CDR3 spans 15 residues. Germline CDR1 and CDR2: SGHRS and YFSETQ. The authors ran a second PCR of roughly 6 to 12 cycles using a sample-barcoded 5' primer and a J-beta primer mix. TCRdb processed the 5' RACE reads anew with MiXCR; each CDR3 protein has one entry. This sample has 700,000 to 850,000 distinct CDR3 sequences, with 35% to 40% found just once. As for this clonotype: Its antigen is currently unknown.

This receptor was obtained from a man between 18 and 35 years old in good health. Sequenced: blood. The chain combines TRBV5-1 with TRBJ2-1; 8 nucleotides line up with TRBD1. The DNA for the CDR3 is TGCGCCAGCAGCTGGGGGACAGGTAGCTACAATGAGCAGTTCTTC. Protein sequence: CASSWGTGSYNEQFF.